Each of the 10 T cell receptor beta chains below was sequenced from the same sample in a study of blood T cells in healthy people across ages (dated by TCRdb to between 2014 and 2017). The library relied on 5' RACE. For sequencing, an Illumina HiSeq 2500 was employed. The second PCR ran for about 7 to 11 cycles and used a J-beta primer mix along with a sample-barcoded 5' primer. TCRdb took the public reads, trimmed them with fastp at Q25, ran MiXCR for clone calling and kept in-frame beta chains. Rows matching on CDR3 protein sequence are summarized as one entry with the most common DNA and genes. For this sample there are about 1.8 million distinct CDR3 sequences; about 49% appear just once. Approximately 2.1% of the sample is held by the ten biggest clonotypes. The sample taken for sequencing was blood. These receptors were taken from a woman in her 40s in good health.

This clonotype was detected only a few times. This chain links TRBV24-1 with TRBJ2-1; D is ambiguous. Germline V gene data show CDR1 as KGHDR and CDR2 as SFDVKD. With 4 bases removed from V and 6 bases from J, the gap between germline ends came to 6 bases. This CDR3 is 12 amino acids long. CDR3: CATSESGNEQFF. The CDR3 bases are TGTGCCACCAGTGAGTCTGGCAATGAGCAGTTCTTC.

The genes are TRBV11-2 and TRBJ2-3; 11 bases agree with TRBD1. With V trimmed by 6 bases and J by 3 bases, 5 bases remained unmatched. Germline V CDR1 and CDR2: SGHAT, FQNNGV. The CDR3 contains 15 residues. For the CDR3, the DNA is TGTGCCAGCAGGGAGGACAGGGGGCCGACAGATACGCAGTATTTT. Its translation: CASREDRGPTDTQYF.

This clonotype was detected many times. The junction departs from the called germline gene at one end, perhaps through a read error. The chain carries TRBV4-1 and TRBJ2-3; D ambiguous. The germline gives CDR1 MGHRA, CDR2 YSYEKL. This CDR3 is built from 11 residues. Written as DNA, the CDR3 is TGTGCCAGCAGCCAACTAGATACGCAGTATTTT. Protein sequence: CASSQLDTQYF.

Comments on this clonotype: The germline gene is not matched at one end of the junction; a read error may be the cause. The V gene is TRBV11-1, the J gene TRBJ2-3; possible D gene TRBD1, 6 bases. The germline CDR1 and CDR2 sequences are SGHAT and FQDESV (reference sequence). The CDR3 runs to 11 residues. This chain's CDR3 is CASSRTDMQYF. The CDR3 DNA follows: TGTGCCAGCAGCCGGACAGATATGCAGTATTTT.

This clonotype was detected a few times. The chain links TRBV5-1 to TRBJ2-1, with a possible D match to TRBD1 (5 bases). The CDR3 has 17 residues. The V gene's germline CDR1 is SGHRS and CDR2 YFSETQ. Deletions cut 2 bases from V and 2 bases from J, with 17 bases between. CDR3 residues: CASSFSIVQGPYNEQFF. CDR3 DNA: TGCGCCAGCAGCTTTTCGATCGTGCAGGGCCCCTACAATGAGCAGTTCTTC.

This clonotype was counted only a few times. The chain uses TRBV7-9 and TRBJ2-5; D possibly uses TRBD1 or TRBD2 (5 bases each). V shed 7 bases and J shed 1 base, with 10 bases lying between them. Germline V CDR1 and CDR2: SEHNR, FQNEAQ (reference sequence). The CDR3 extends over 13 amino acids. CDR3 DNA sequence: TGTGCCAGCACCCCGAGGGGCCAAGAGACCCAGTACTTC. Translated, it gives CASTPRGQETQYF. The complete variable domain, with remaining parts taken from reference TRBV7-9 and TRBJ2-5, reads DTGVSQNPRHKITKRGQNVTFRCDPISEHNRLYWYRQTLGQGPEFLTYFQNEAQLEKSRLLSDRFSAERPKGSFSTLEIQRTEQGDSAMYLCASTPRGQETQYFGPGTRLLVL.

This clonotype was observed a handful of times. CDR3 nucleotides: TGTGCCAGCACTCCTTTCTCGGGTCAGGGCTACGAGCAGTACTTC. It encodes CASTPFSGQGYEQYF. The chain has TRBV12-3 or TRBV12-4 and TRBJ2-7; weak D call: TRBD1 (5 bases). V was trimmed by 7 bases and J by 3 bases, leaving 19 bases between them. The CDR3 is 15 amino acids.

This clonotype was found once. The genes are TRBV20-1 and TRBJ1-5, with D possibly TRBD1 on 5 matching bases. Trimming removed 6 bases from V and 2 bases from J, with 11 bases in between. Germline V gene sequence: CDR1 DFQATT, CDR2 SNEGSKA (reference sequence). The CDR3 loop spans 13 amino acids. The CDR3 sequence is CSAPGHGNQPQHF. The CDR3 bases are TGCAGTGCCCCTGGACACGGCAATCAGCCCCAGCATTTT.

In this sample, this clonotype turned up a few times. This CDR3 reads CAISESRDRSSYEQYF. The CDR3 DNA is TGTGCCATCAGTGAATCCCGGGACAGGAGCTCCTACGAGCAGTACTTC. J is TRBJ2-7 and V is TRBV10-3; 8 bases are shared with TRBD1. Germline trimming cut 3 bases from V and 0 bases from J; bases unmatched to any gene: 7. Germline lookup yields CDR1 ENHRY and CDR2 SYGVKD. The CDR3 is 16 amino acids.

In DNA, the CDR3 is TGTGCCAGCAGCTTGTCGGCGGGGGCAGCCAAAAACATTCAGTACTTC. Its translation is CASSLSAGAAKNIQYF. This chain connects TRBV5-4 to TRBJ2-4; possibly TRBD2 for D (7 bases). The V gene's germline CDR1 is SGHNT and CDR2 YYREEE (reference sequence). The CDR3 is 16 amino acids. The V end lost 1 base, the J end lost 0 bases, and 11 bases lay between the germline ends.